These T cell receptor beta chains were read from a single sample in a study of shared clonotypes between healthy human individuals. TCRdb's table, derived via immunoSEQ multiplex PCR, lists solely in-frame clones and lacks some. The table lists about 710,000 clones, around 73% of them singletons, with around 1.8% in the top ten. The sequenced sample consisted of memory CD4+ T cells sorted from blood. The receptor set was obtained from a woman aged 25 to 39 in good health. Both conserved end residues are part of each CDR3.

>TRBV27|TRBJ2-5
CASSFASKRPPPQETQYF
>TRBV7-2|TRBJ2-5
CASSSGSLQETQYF
>TRBV28|TRBJ2-7
CASSLIQDYEQYF
>TRBV9|TRBJ1-2
CASSVGQGVGYGYTF
>TRBV7-7|TRBJ2-1
CASSLTGSAYNEQFF
>TRBV11-2|TRBJ2-1
CASSYLLAGGPYNEQFF
>TRBV6-5|TRBJ1-6
CASSYEGASNSPLHF
>TRBV10-2|TRBJ1-4
CASSTETNEKLFF
>TRBV20-1|TRBJ1-1
CRPRGGTEAFF
>TRBV2|TRBJ2-7
CASEYSGSSYEQYF
>TRBV9|TRBJ2-5
CASSPWDRGGETQYF
>TRBV18|TRBJ2-2
CASSPGANTGELFF
>TRBV9|TRBJ2-7
CASNRAPSDEQYF
>TRBV27|TRBJ2-7
CASRPQGISYEQYF
>TRBV7-3|TRBJ2-1
CASSLTGPAGEQFF
>TRBV27|TRBJ1-1
CASSFRAANTEAFF
>TRBV5-1|TRBJ2-3
CASRSNTDTQYF
>TRBV5-6|TRBJ2-5
CASSHIDREETQYF
>TRBV5-1|TRBJ2-3
CASRPDSTDTQYF
>TRBV5-1|TRBJ1-2
CASSLGAGRTNYGYTF
>TRBV28|TRBJ2-7
CASSSPGTGDGYEQYF
>TRBV11-2|TRBJ1-5
CASSHQGDQPQHF
>TRBV5-1|TRBJ2-7
CASSRGTSGSQGEQYF
>TRBV5-4|TRBJ1-2
CASSDGTGGYGYTF
>TRBV28|TRBJ1-3
CASSTRGQSSGNTIYF
>TRBV2|TRBJ2-5
CATGRTSGRETQYF
>TRBV5-1|TRBJ2-1
CASSADTASYNEQFF
>TRBV28|TRBJ2-3
CASSLLTDTQYF
>TRBV6-5|TRBJ1-2
CASSRTSREGYTF